The entry below gives a single T cell receptor (beta chain) sequence along with its context. Its target is not known. The data originate from a study of CD8+CD57+ T cells in acquired aplastic anemia. Turning to the study itself: Sorted CD4+ and CD8+ cell DNA averaged about 3.5 ug. Study-level points and caveats: Patients and controls turned out to have more than 25 CD8+ CDR3 sequences in common.

For sequencing, patients were chosen who had shown expansion of CD8+CD57+ cells by flow cytometry. Every patient had severe acquired aplastic anemia. J was trimmed by 1 base and V by 6 bases; bases with no gene match: 6. CDR1 and CDR2 from the germline V gene are SNHLY and FYNNEI. This CDR3 spans 15 amino acids. Genomic DNA was employed as the template in profiling TCR beta VDJ and CDR3. TCRdb recomputed calls from the reads with MiXCR, one row per CDR3 protein. The table records more than 150,000 distinct CDR3 sequences, less than 60% of them present only once. The sequence derives from a human donor with aplastic anemia. Sequencing was done on a sample of sorted CD4+, CD8+, or CD8+CD57+ T cells (not recorded which) from PBMCs. The chain carries TRBV2 and TRBJ1-1; 9 bases are shared with TRBD1. CDR3 region: CASRVLGQGNTEAFF. The CDR3 nucleotides are TGTGCCAGCAGGGTCCTGGGACAGGGGAACACTGAAGCTTTCTTT.